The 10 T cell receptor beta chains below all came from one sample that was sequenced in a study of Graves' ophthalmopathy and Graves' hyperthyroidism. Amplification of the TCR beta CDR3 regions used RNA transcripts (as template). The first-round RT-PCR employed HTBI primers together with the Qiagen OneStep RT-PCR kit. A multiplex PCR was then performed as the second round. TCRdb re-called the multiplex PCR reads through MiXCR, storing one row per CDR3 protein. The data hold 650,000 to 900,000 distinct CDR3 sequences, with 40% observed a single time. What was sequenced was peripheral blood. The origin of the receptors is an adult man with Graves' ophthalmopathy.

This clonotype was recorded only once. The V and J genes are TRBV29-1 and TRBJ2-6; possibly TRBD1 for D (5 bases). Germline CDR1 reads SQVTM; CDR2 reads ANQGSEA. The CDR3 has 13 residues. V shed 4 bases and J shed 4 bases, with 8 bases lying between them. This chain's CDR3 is CSVVDTGANVLTF. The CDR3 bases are TGCAGCGTTGTGGACACCGGGGCCAACGTCCTGACTTTC.

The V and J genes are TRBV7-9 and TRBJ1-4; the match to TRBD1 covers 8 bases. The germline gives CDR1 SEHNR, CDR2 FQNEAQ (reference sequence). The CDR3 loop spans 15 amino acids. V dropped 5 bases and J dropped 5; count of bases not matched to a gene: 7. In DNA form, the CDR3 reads TGTGCCAGCAGCGGAGCAGGGGGCTCCAATGAAAAACTGTTTTTT. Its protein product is CASSGAGGSNEKLFF.

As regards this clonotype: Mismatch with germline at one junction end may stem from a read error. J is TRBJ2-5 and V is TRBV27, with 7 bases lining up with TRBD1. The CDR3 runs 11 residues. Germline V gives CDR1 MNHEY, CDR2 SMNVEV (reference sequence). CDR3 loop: CASSSGTEYVF. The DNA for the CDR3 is TGTGCCAGCAGCTCCGGGACAGAGTACGTCTTC.

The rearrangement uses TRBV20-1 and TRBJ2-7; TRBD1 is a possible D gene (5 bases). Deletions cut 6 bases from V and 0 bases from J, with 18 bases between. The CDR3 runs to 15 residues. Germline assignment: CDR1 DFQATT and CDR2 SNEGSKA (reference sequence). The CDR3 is CSARQPRKSSYEQYF. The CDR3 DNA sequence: TGCAGTGCGCGACAGCCACGAAAAAGCTCCTACGAGCAGTACTTC.

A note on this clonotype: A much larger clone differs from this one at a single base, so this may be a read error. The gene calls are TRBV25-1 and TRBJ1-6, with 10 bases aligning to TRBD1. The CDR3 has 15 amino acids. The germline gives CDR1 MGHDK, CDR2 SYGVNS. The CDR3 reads CAISGTGEVVSPLRF. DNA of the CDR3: TGTGCCATCAGCGGGACAGGGGAGGTTGTTTCACCCCTCCGCTTT.

As DNA, the CDR3 is TGTGCCAGCAGTAAATACCGGGACAGGGGTCTGGTAAGCAATCAGCCCCAGCATTTT. Amino acid sequence: CASSKYRDRGLVSNQPQHF. The chain links TRBV2 to TRBJ1-5; 10 bases match TRBD1. Germline lookup yields CDR1 SNHLY and CDR2 FYNNEI. The CDR3 length is 19 residues. With V trimmed by 5 bases and J by 1 base, 14 bases remained unmatched.

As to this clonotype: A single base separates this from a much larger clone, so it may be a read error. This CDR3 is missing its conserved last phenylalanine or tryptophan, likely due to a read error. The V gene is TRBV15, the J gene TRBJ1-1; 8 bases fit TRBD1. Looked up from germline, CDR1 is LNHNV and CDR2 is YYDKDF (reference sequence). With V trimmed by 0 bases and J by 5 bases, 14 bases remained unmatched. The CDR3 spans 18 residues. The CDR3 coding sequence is TGTGCCACCAGCAGAGATCTCGGGACAGGCCGAGGAGGGACTGAAGCTTTCCTT. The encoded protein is CATSRDLGTGRGGTEAFL.

In DNA, the CDR3 is TGCAGTGCTAGACCCGGACAGGAGGGATATGGCTACACCTTC. Amino acids: CSARPGQEGYGYTF. The V call is TRBV20-1, the J call TRBJ1-2; 7 bases are shared with TRBD1. Germline V gives CDR1 DFQATT, CDR2 SNEGSKA (reference sequence). J lost 5 bases, V lost 2 bases, and 8 bases had no gene match. The CDR3 totals 14 residues.

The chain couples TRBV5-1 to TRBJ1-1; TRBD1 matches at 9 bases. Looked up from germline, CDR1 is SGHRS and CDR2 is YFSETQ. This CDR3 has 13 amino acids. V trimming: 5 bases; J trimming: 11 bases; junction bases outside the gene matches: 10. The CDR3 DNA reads TGCGCCAGCAGTTCTACAGGGGGCAGGGTTGCTTTCTTT. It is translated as CASSSTGGRVAFF.

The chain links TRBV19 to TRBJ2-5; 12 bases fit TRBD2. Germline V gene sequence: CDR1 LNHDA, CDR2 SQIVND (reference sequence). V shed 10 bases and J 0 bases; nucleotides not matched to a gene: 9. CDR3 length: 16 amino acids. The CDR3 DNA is TGTGCCACCTCTCGGACTAGCGGGGCGAACCAAGAGACCCAGTACTTC. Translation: CATSRTSGANQETQYF.